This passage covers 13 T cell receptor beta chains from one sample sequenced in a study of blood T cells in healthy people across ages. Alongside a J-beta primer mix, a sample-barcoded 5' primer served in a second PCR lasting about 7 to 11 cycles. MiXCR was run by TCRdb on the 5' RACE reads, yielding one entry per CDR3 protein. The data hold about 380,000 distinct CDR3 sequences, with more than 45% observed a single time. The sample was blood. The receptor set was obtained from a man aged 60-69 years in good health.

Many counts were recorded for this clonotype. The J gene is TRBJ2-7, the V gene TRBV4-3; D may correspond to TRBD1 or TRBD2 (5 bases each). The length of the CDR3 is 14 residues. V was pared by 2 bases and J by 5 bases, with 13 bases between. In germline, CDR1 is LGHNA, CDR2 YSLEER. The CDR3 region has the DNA TGCGCCAGCAGCCAAACTCAGAGGGGCCACGAGCAGTACTTC. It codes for CASSQTQRGHEQYF.

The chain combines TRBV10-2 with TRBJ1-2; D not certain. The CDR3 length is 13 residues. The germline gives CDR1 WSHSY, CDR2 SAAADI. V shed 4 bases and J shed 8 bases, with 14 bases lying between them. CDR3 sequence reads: CASSGAPSGGYTF. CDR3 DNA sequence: TGCGCCAGCAGTGGGGCACCATCTGGCGGCTACACCTTC.

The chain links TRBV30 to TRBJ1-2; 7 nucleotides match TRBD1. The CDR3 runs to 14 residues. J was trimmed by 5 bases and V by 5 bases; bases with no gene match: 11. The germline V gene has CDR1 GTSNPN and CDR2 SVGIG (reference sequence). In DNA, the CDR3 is TGTGCCTGGGGCCAGGGGGGGCCTCTATATGGCTACACCTTC. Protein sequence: CAWGQGGPLYGYTF.

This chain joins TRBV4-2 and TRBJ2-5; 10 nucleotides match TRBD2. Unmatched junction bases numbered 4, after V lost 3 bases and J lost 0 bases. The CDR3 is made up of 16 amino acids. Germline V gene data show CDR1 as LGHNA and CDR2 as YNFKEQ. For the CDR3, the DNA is TGTGCCAGCAGCCAGGGACTAGCGAGTGACCAAGAGACCCAGTACTTC. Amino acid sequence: CASSQGLASDQETQYF.

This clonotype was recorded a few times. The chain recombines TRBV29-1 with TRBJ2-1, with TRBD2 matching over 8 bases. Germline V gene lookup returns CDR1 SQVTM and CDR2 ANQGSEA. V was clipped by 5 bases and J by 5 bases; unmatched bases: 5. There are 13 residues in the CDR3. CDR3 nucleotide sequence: TGCAGCGTTCTCAGGACTAGCAACAATGAGCAGTTCTTC. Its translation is CSVLRTSNNEQFF.

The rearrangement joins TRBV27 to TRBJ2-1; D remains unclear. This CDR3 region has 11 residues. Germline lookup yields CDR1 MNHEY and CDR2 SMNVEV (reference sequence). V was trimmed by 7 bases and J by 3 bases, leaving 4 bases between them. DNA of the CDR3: TGTGCCAGCACCTTCTACAATGAGCAGTTCTTC. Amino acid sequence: CASTFYNEQFF.

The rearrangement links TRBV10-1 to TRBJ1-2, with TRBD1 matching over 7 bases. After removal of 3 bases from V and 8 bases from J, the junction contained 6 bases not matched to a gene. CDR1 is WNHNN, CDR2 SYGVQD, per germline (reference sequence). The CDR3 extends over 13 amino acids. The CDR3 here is CASSDHDRAGYTF. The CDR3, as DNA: TGCGCCAGCAGTGATCACGACAGGGCCGGCTACACCTTC.

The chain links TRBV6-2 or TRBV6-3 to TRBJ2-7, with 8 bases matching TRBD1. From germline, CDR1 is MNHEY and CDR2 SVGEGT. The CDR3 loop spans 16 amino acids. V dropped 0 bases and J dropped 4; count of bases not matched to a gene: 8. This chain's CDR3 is CASSYSQGADDYEQYF. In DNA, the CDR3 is TGTGCCAGCAGTTACTCGCAGGGGGCTGACGATTACGAGCAGTACTTC.

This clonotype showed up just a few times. Written as DNA, the CDR3 is TGTGCCACAGGAGAGGGCTACGAGCAGTACTTC. This gives the protein CATGEGYEQYF. This chain connects TRBV6-5 to TRBJ2-7; D is possibly TRBD2 (5 bases). Germline V gene data show CDR1 as MNHEY and CDR2 as SVGAGI. V shed 10 bases and J shed 3 bases, with 10 bases lying between them. This CDR3 comprises 11 residues.

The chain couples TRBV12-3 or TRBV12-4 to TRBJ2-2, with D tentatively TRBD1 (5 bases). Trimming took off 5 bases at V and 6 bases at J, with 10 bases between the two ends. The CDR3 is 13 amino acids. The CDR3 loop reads CASSVGVPGELFF. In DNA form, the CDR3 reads TGTGCCAGCAGTGTAGGGGTCCCCGGGGAGCTGTTTTTT.

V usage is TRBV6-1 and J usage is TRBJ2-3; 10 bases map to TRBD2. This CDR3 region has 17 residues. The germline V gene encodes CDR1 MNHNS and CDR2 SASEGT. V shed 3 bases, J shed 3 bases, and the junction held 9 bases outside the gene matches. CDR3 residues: CASSDGVLAGMTDTQYF. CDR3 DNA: TGTGCCAGCAGTGATGGGGTACTAGCGGGGATGACAGATACGCAGTATTTT.

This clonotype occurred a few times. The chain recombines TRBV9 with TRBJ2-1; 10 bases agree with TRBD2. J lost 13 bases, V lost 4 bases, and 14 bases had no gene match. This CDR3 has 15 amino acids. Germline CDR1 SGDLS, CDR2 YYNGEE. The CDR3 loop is CASSPDLAGGRGQFF. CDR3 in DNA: TGTGCCAGCAGCCCCGACTTAGCGGGAGGCCGGGGACAGTTCTTC.

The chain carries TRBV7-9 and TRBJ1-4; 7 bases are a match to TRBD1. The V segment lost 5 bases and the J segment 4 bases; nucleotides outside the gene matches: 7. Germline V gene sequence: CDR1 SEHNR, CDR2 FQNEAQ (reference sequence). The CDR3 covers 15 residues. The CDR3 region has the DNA TGTGCCAGCAGCAGAGGGACAGTCAATAATGAAAAACTGTTTTTT. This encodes CASSRGTVNNEKLFF.